This T cell receptor (beta chain) was captured in a study of neurological immune-mediated disorders. General study findings and limits: TCR clonal expansion peaked in HTLV-1-associated myelopathy patients and was lowest in multiple sclerosis patients. Because no CDR3 amino acid sequences were shared across subjects by expanded clones, private repertoires were suggested in all groups.

The V gene's germline CDR1 is SGHVS and CDR2 FQNEAQ. The CDR3 spans 15 residues. With 2 bases removed from V and 2 bases from J, the gap between germline ends came to 11 bases. This clonotype was seen repeatedly, ten times or more. Its antigen is as yet unknown. The team produced cDNA through 5'RACE using 10-nucleotide random UMIs. Over 170 million TCR-beta sequences, together covering 15-18 subjects, were produced by every individual sequencing run that was carried out. TCRdb re-derived calls from the 5' RACE reads in MiXCR, one entry per CDR3 protein. Here the sample spans about 50,000 distinct CDR3 sequences, about 9.4% being singletons.

V usage is TRBV7-8 and J usage is TRBJ2-3, with D unresolved. The sequence was obtained from a man between 65 and 80 years old with HTLV-1-associated myelopathy (HAM/TSP). The sequenced sample was PBMCs. The CDR3 loop is CASSLNTVITDTQYF. The CDR3 region has the DNA TGTGCCAGCAGCTTAAACACAGTCATCACAGATACGCAGTATTTT.